This section outlines one T cell receptor beta chain sequence together with its context. The table lists this clone with a count of one. It has no known antigen specificity. Per-base quality was not reported, and no clone a single base away is much larger than it. This specimen comes from a study of shared clonotypes between healthy human individuals (dated by TCRdb to between 2020 and 2021). Study-wide context: The cohort included three men and a couple of women between 18 and 49 years of age. To increase sequencing depth and limit assay-specific biases, TCR repertoire library preparation and sequencing were carried out by different laboratories using diverse techniques. The study deeply sequenced blood TCR repertoires of about 5 healthy adults to estimate repertoire size and the extent of clonotype sharing between individuals. For each donor, CD4 naive and CD4 memory were each given three plates, CD8 naive was given two plates, and CD8 memory was given one plate. Each donor's leukapheresis produced roughly between roughly 0.85 and 9.5 billion PBMCs. Results the study describes overall, beyond this receptor: Based on pairwise subsampling, the degree of clonotype sharing among donors was expected to be affected by sequencing depth. Compared with non-shared clonotypes, the clonotypes found in all four sorted-subset donors had higher generation probabilities. Sampling was restricted to blood, and TCR repertoires in tissues likely differ from the TCR repertoires found in blood. Incomplete sequencing was indicated by rarefaction of sorted-subset datasets, despite the large sequencing depth. Across a handful of donors, approximately 5% of naive CD4, 3% to 4% of naive CD8, around 2.1% of memory CD4, and over 0.35% of memory CD8 clonotypes were shared. The small number of donors limited the genetic and exposure-history diversity represented. Larger estimated clonotype richness was generally found for naive subsets than for memory subsets.

From its cysteine to its phenylalanine, the CDR3 spans 19 amino acids. The entry retains the CDR3 DNA only, 57 bases that are in frame from base 1. The germline V gene (reference sequence) supplies CDR1 SGHKS and CDR2 YYEKEE. Germline trimming: 1 base from V, 2 bases from J; junction bases outside gene matches: 14. Donors were healthy HIV-negative adults with no recently reported acute infections or vaccinations. All donors were Caucasian adults living in Nashville, Tennessee, USA. CD4+ T cells were enriched by magnetic negative selection, after which naive cells were positively selected on CD45RA and the negative fraction was taken as the memory subset. Blood was obtained by leukapheresis, after which PBMCs were separated by Ficoll-Histopaque density gradient centrifugation and cryopreserved in liquid nitrogen vapor phase. Analytical flow cytometry was used to check the purity and quantity of each magnetically sorted T cell population. Genomic DNA was isolated from every sorted fraction and measured by UV absorbance on a Nanodrop 2000c.

Using the deep immunoSEQ assay, multiplex PCR amplified TCR CDR3 regions from genomic DNA. Extracted genomic DNA from each cell subset was spread evenly across all wells of several immunoSEQ 96-well plates, with each plate serving as a replicate. For sorted subsets, each replicate PCR was loaded with roughly 0.2 ug genomic DNA, equivalent to 25,000 to 30,000 T cell genomes. Purified libraries were quantified with a Qubit 3.0 fluorometer, sized on a Bioanalyzer 2100, and re-quantified with the KAPA Library Quantification kit. Each immunoSEQ 96-well plate was sequenced on its own single-read 150-cycle Illumina NextSeq 550 flow cell. Regarding the original processing steps: Because the immunoSEQ output included only junctional sequences and no quality scores, the filtering could not be the same as the filtering used for full-length reads. Sequences were annotated with PyIR, a Python wrapper for IgBLAST v1.9, and V/J genes and CDR3 were assigned using IMGT germline references. Reads were removed for weak V/J assignments (E-value above 1e-6), missing CDR3, stop codons, out-of-frame junctions, or ambiguous translated residues. V3J clonotypes were defined as sequences sharing an identical inferred V gene, J gene, and CDR3 amino acid sequence. Percentage overlap between repertoires was computed as shared unique clonotypes divided by the size of the smaller repertoire. Repertoire richness was assessed with RTK rarefaction, the Chao1 estimator, and Recon v2.1 estimates of unobserved clonotypes. For all TCRbeta clonotypes obtained by the gDNA method from several donors, generation probabilities were computed with OLGA. Sourced from immuneACCESS, this table was stored by TCRdb with only in-frame sequences that have V and J called. A share of the clones is absent; for the studies checked, an unresolved V gene accounts for under half, and the remainder has no known explanation. That table supplies the V and J calls and clone size; D and trimming were determined from the DNA. The sample table contains about 1.5 million clones; only one count was recorded for around 97% of them. The ten biggest clones cover approximately 1.2% of the sample.

This chain joins TRBV5-5 to TRBJ2-2; 7 junctional bases match TRBD2. This TCR was sampled from a man aged 25-40 years in good health. The source material was naive CD4+ T cells sorted from blood. The sample's cell subset or site label is to be understood as: CD45RA+ positively selected. Here the CDR3 is given as CASSLLASGGRSNTGELFF. DNA sequence: TGTGCCAGCAGCTTGTTGGCTAGCGGAGGCCGCTCAAACACCGGGGAGCTGTTTTTT. Reference TRBV5-5 and TRBJ2-2 proteins supply the regions before and after the CDR3; the full variable domain is: DAGVTQSPTHLIKTRGQQVTLRCSPISGHKSVSWYQQVLGQGPQFIFQYYEKEERGRGNFPDRFSARQFPNYSSELNVNALLLGDSALYLCASSLLASGGRSNTGELFFGEGSRLTVL.